This TCR beta chain originates from a study of blood T cell repertoires in COVID-19. As for the study in general: The United States, Italy and Spain provided the acute and convalescent COVID-19 samples. The cDNA or gDNA used as material had been derived from T cells, B-cell-depleted T cells, or PBMCs.

The V and J ends lost 0 bases and 5 bases respectively, with 14 bases between them. The CDR3 runs 16 residues. Germline V gene data show CDR1 as MNHEY and CDR2 as SVGAGI. As originally analysed: The authors estimated nucleated cell counts from reference gene primer amplification. Using immunoSEQ multiplex PCR, the repertoire was profiled, and TCRdb retains in-frame clones only, with some absent. The V and J calls and clone size are taken from that table; D and trimming were inferred from the DNA. The sample has some 390,000 clones; around 90% are singletons. This TCR derives from a human donor in a cohort sampled during active COVID-19. Sequencing was carried out using peripheral blood. The genes are TRBV6-5 and TRBJ2-1; the D gene is possibly TRBD2 (5 bases). The CDR3 sequence is CASSYSVGERNNEQFF. DNA for the CDR3: TGTGCCAGCAGTTACTCAGTCGGGGAAAGGAACAATGAGCAGTTCTTC.